The clone carrying this TCR beta chain has more than one count but fewer than ten. Healthy bone marrow donors supplied every sample. Donors sampled were nominally healthy, though unrecorded immune exposures were likely. These data come from a study of cytomegalovirus exposure and HLA in healthy donors. The V gene's germline CDR1 is LGHNA and CDR2 YSLEER. This CDR3 region has 17 residues. Between the trimmed V and J ends, which lost 0 bases and 1 base, there was a span of 14 bases. The PCR had 60 Vbeta and 13 Jbeta primers. Sequenced by immunoSEQ multiplex PCR; TCRdb stores in-frame clones only, minus some. The table includes some 150,000 clones, about 85% detected once.

The sequence derives from a woman in her late teens or twenties in good health and CMV-seronegative. The chain employs TRBV4-3 and TRBJ2-3; D might be TRBD1 (5 bases). The sample taken for sequencing was PBMCs. The CDR3 spells CASSQDADSGGTDTQYF. In DNA, the CDR3 is TGCGCCAGCAGCCAAGACGCTGACAGTGGGGGCACAGATACGCAGTATTTT.